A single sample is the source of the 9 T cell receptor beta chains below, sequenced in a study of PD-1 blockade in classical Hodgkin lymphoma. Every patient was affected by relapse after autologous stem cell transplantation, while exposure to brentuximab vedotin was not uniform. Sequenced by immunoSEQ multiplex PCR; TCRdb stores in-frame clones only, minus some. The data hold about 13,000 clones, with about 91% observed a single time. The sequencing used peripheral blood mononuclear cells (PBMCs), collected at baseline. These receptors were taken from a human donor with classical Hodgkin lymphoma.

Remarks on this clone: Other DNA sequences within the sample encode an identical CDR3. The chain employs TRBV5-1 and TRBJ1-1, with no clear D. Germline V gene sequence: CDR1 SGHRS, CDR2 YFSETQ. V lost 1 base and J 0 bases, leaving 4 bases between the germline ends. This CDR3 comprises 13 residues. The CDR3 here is CASSLRVNTEAFF. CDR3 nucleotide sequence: TGCGCCAGCAGCTTGAGGGTGAACACTGAAGCTTTCTTT.

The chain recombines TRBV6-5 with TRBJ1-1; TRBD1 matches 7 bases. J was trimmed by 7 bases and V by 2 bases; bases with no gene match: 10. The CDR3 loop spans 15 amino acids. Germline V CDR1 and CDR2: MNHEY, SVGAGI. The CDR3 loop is CASSYAGTASYEAFF. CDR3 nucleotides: TGTGCCAGCAGTTACGCGGGGACAGCTTCATATGAAGCTTTCTTT.

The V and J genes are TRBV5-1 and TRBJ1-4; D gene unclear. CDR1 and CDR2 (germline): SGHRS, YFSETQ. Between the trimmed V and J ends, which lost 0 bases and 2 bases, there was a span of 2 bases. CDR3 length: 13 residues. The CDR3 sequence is CASSLDTNEKLFF. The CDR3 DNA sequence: TGCGCCAGCAGCTTGGACACTAATGAAAAACTGTTTTTT. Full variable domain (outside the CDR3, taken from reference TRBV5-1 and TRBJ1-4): KAGVTQTPRYLIKTRGQQVTLSCSPISGHRSVSWYQQTPGQGLQFLFEYFSETQRNKGNFPGRFSGRQFSNSRSEMNVSTLELGDSALYLCASSLDTNEKLFFGSGTQLSVL.

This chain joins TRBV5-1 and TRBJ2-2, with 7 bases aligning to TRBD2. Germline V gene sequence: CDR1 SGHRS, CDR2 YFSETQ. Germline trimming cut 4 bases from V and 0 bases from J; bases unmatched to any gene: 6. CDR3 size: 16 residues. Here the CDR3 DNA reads TGCGCCAGCAGCGCCACGGGACTATCGAACACCGGGGAGCTGTTTTTT. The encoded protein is CASSATGLSNTGELFF.

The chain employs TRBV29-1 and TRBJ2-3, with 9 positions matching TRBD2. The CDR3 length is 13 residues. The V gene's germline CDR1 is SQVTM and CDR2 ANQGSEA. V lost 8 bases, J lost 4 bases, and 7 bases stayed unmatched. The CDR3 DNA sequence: TGCAGCTGCGGGGGGGGGAGAGCAGATACGCAGTATTTT. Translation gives CSCGGGRADTQYF.

Here the CDR3 DNA reads TGTGCCATCAGTGAGTCGGGAGGAAACACCGGGGAGCTGTTTTTT. It yields the protein CAISESGGNTGELFF. The V and J genes are TRBV10-3 and TRBJ2-2; a weak D match, TRBD2 (6 bases). Deletions cut 0 bases from V and 2 bases from J, with 7 bases between. Germline CDR1 and CDR2: ENHRY and SYGVKD. This CDR3 spans 15 amino acids.

CDR3 nucleotides: TGTGCCAGCAGCCCCGTGTGGCAGGGGGCTGTTGGCTACACCTTC. Translating gives CASSPVWQGAVGYTF. The V and J genes are TRBV5-6 and TRBJ1-2; TRBD1 agrees at 8 bases. CDR3 length equals 15 residues. In germline, CDR1 is SGHDT, CDR2 YYEEEE. The J segment lost 7 bases and the V segment lost 4 bases, leaving 12 bases of the junction unmatched.

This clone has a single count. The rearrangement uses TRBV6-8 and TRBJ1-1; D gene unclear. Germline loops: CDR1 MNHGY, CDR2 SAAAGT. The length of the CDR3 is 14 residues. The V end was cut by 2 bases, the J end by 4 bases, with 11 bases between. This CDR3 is CASSYRTPSTEAFF. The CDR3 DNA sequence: TGTGCCAGCAGTTACCGCACCCCGTCCACTGAAGCTTTCTTT.

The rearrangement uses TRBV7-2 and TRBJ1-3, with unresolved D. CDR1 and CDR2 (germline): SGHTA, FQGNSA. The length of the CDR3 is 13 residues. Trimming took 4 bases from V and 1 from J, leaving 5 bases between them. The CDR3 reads CASSSGSGNTIYF. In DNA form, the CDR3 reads TGTGCCAGCAGCTCCGGATCTGGAAACACCATATATTTT. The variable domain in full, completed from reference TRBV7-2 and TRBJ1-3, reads GAGVSQSPSNKVTEKGKDVELRCDPISGHTALYWYRQSLGQGLEFLIYFQGNSAPDKSGLPSDRFSAERTGGSVSTLTIQRTQQEDSAVYLCASSSGSGNTIYFGEGSWLTVV.